The present entry profiles one TCR beta chain with its context. What it binds is unknown. The table came from immunoSEQ multiplex PCR; TCRdb's copy has only in-frame clones and leaves some out. Found here are about 2,200 clones, about 60% of them singletons; the top ten hold around a tenth. CDR3 length: 15 residues. Deletions cut 4 bases from V and 5 bases from J, with 17 bases between. Germline CDR1 and CDR2: SEHNR and FQNEAQ (reference sequence). The data stem from a study of coeliac disease. Overall study results and limits: Known gliadin-specific TRB sequences: about 55% of the 18 coeliac samples, only 1 of 6 controls.

This sequence originates from a woman in her 30s with active celiac disease. Sequenced: lamina propria lymphocytes from the gut. This chain connects TRBV7-9 to TRBJ1-2, with D perhaps matching TRBD1 (5 bases). DNA for the CDR3: TGTGCCAGCAGCTCATTCCAAGGGGCCGTTTATGGCTACACCTTC. Encoded protein: CASSSFQGAVYGYTF.